This TCR beta chain was documented in a study of blood T cell repertoires in COVID-19. On the study more broadly: Samples representing acute and convalescent COVID-19 were sourced from the United States, Italy and Spain. T cells, B-cell-depleted T cells, or PBMCs provided the cDNA or gDNA that served as material.

The V and J ends lost 1 base and 9 bases, in that order; junction bases with no gene match: 9. This CDR3 is built from 15 residues. Germline-derived CDR1 and CDR2 are SNHLY and FYNNEI. Seattle patient enrollment occurred during active infection, with longitudinal follow-up thereafter. Authors' analysis steps: Quantification of nucleated cells was approximated via reference gene primer amplification. Measured with immunoSEQ multiplex PCR; TCRdb has only the in-frame clones, and not every one. V, J and clone size reflect that table, while D and trimming were determined from the DNA. The sample yields roughly 200,000 clones, 94% seen once.

Sequencing was carried out using peripheral blood. The source of this sequence is a man aged 25 to 45 with COVID-19, enrolled during active disease. The chain uses TRBV2 and TRBJ2-5, with TRBD1 identical over 9 bases. The CDR3 region has the DNA TGTGCCAGCAGTGAAGTTGACAGGGGGTTGGGGGCCCAGTACTTC. Protein sequence: CASSEVDRGLGAQYF.